This TCR beta chain originates from a study of blood T cell repertoires in COVID-19. On the study more broadly: Donors in the United States, Italy and Spain gave samples during acute or convalescent COVID-19. PBMCs, B-cell-depleted T cells, or T cells were the source of the cDNA or gDNA that made up the material.

In the original workflow: Scientists estimated how many nucleated cells there were by amplifying reference gene primers. The protocol was immunoSEQ multiplex PCR, while the TCRdb copy is restricted to in-frame clones and leaves out a portion. V and J calls and clone size are those listed in that table; D and trimming were worked out from the DNA. Found here are 150,000 to 200,000 clones, roughly 80% of them singletons; the top ten hold approximately 15%. The CDR3 runs to 17 residues. With 1 base clipped from V and 6 bases from J, the junction kept 12 bases outside the gene matches. The germline V gene encodes CDR1 SGHTS and CDR2 YDEGEE. Seattle enrolled patients during active infection and tracked them longitudinally. The sample holds one count of this clone.

The rearrangement joins TRBV5-8 to TRBJ2-3; 9 bases fit TRBD2. Sequenced sample: peripheral blood. This clonotype originated in a woman in her sixties or seventies with COVID-19, enrolled during active disease. In nucleotides, the CDR3 is TGTGCCAGCAGCTTGAGAGGTAGCGGGGGCCCGGCGGATACGCAGTATTTT. Amino acids: CASSLRGSGGPADTQYF.